This TCR beta chain was found in a study of blood T cell repertoires in COVID-19. Across the study: Researchers got acute and convalescent COVID-19 samples from the United States, Italy and Spain. Sample material is recorded as cDNA or gDNA derived from T cells, B-cell-depleted T cells, or PBMCs.

Source study methods: The authors estimated nucleated cell counts from reference gene primer amplification. Profiled with immunoSEQ multiplex PCR; TCRdb holds only in-frame clones, not every one. V, J and clone size reflect that table, while D and trimming were determined from the DNA. This sample has approximately 90,000 clones, with 80% found just once. The source is an elderly woman with acute or convalescent COVID-19. The sample was peripheral blood.

The CDR3 coding sequence is TGTGCCAGTAGTATAGTCCCCGGGACAGGATACAACGTCCTGACTTTC. Its protein is CASSIVPGTGYNVLTF. The V call is TRBV19, the J call TRBJ2-6; TRBD1 aligns across 8 bases. Germline CDR1 and CDR2: LNHDA and SQIVND (reference sequence). V lost 1 base, J lost 9 bases, and 8 bases stayed unmatched. This CDR3 comprises 16 residues.